This T cell receptor (beta chain) was observed in a study of blood T cell repertoires in COVID-19. About the research overall: T cells, B-cell-depleted T cells, or PBMCs supplied cDNA or gDNA.

Those enrolled, adults aged roughly 18 to 95 years, came from fewer than 25 US areas. Each participant's cohort was designated according to participant-reported clinical history. It was within 2 weeks before study entry that exposed participants met a COVID-19 case. With 0 bases removed from V and 4 bases from J, the gap between germline ends came to 7 bases. The CDR3 totals 13 residues. The V gene's germline CDR1 is SGHRS and CDR2 YFSETQ. Measured with immunoSEQ multiplex PCR; TCRdb has only the in-frame clones, and not every one. The table has 200,000 to 300,000 clones, around 89% seen once. The origin of this receptor is a man aged 50 or older who had been exposed to COVID-19. The V and J genes are TRBV5-1 and TRBJ1-2; D is ambiguous. The material sequenced was PBMCs or T cells enriched from blood (not recorded which). The CDR3 sequence: CASSLEATYGYTF. In DNA form, the CDR3 reads TGCGCCAGCAGCTTGGAAGCTACCTATGGCTACACCTTC.